This TCR beta chain came from a study of shared clonotypes between healthy human individuals. On the study more broadly: The plates for each donor numbered three CD4 naive, three CD4 memory, two CD8 naive and one CD8 memory.

The protocol was immunoSEQ multiplex PCR, while the TCRdb copy is restricted to in-frame clones and leaves out a portion. Of about 2,500,000 clones listed, around 94% were seen once; the top ten hold over 0.12%. Study results and limitations: Relative to their counterparts shared across all four donors, non-shared clonotypes exhibited diminished generation probabilities.

As to this clone: Its cognate antigen is unknown.

Trimming took off 0 bases at V and 2 bases at J, with 12 bases between the two ends. This CDR3 comprises 15 residues. Germline CDR1 is SGHRS and CDR2 is YFSETQ. V gene TRBV5-1 combines with J gene TRBJ2-7; D unclear. The sequence derives from a man between 18 and 35 years old in good health. The sequencing sample was made of naive CD4+ T cells sorted from blood. Stated subset: CD45RA+ positively selected. CDR3 amino acids: CASSLGHTAAYEQYF. CDR3 sequence (DNA): TGCGCCAGCAGCTTGGGACATACAGCCGCCTACGAGCAGTACTTC.